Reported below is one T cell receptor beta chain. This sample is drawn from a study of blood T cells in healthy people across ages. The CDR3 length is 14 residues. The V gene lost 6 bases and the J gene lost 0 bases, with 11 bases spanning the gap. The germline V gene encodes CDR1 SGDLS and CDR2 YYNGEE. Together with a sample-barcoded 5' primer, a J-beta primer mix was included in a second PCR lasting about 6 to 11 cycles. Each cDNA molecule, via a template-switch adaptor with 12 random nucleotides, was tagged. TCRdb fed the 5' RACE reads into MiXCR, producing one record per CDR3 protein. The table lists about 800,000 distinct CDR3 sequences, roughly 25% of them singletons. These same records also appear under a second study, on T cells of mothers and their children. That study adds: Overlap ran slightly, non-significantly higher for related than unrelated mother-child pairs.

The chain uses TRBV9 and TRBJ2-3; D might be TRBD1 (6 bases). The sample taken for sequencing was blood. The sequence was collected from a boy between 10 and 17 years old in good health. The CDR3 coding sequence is TGTGCCAGCAATACCGGACAGAGCACAGATACGCAGTATTTT. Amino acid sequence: CASNTGQSTDTQYF.